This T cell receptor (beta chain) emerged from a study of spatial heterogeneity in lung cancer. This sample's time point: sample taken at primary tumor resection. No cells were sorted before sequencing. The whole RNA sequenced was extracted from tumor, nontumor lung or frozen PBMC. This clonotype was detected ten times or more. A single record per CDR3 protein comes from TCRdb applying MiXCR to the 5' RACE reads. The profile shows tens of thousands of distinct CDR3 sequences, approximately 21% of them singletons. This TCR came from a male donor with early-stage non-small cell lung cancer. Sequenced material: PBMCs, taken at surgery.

CDR3 nucleotide sequence: TGCAGTGCTAGAGATTTCGGGGACAATCAGCCCCAGCATTTT. It specifies CSARDFGDNQPQHF. The rearrangement uses TRBV20-1 and TRBJ1-5, with D unclear. This CDR3 is 14 amino acids long. Germline V gives CDR1 DFQATT, CDR2 SNEGSKA (reference sequence). Trimming removed 0 bases at V and 3 bases at J, with 9 bases between.